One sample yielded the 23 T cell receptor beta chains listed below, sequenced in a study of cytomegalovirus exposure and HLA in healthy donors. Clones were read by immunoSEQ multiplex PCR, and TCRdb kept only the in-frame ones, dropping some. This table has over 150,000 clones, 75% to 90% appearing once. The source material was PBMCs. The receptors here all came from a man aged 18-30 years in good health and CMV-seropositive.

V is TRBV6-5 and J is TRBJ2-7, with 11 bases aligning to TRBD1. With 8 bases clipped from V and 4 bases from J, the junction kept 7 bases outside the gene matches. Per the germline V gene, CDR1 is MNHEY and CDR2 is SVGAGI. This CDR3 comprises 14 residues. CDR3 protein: CASFSGTGGYEQYF. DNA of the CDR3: TGTGCCAGCTTCAGCGGGACAGGGGGATACGAGCAGTACTTC.

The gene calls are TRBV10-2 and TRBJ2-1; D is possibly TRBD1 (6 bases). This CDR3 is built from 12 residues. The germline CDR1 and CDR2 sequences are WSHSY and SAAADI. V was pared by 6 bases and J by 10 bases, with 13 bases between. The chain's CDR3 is CASRQGLGEQFF. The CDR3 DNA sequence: TGCGCCAGCAGACAGGGTTTAGGGGAGCAGTTCTTC.

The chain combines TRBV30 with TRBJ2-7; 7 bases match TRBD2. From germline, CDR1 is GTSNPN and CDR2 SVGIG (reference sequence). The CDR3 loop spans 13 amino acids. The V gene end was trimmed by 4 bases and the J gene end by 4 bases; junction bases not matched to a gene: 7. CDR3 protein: CAWMGRGGYEQYF. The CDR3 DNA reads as TGTGCCTGGATGGGCCGCGGGGGTTACGAGCAGTACTTC.

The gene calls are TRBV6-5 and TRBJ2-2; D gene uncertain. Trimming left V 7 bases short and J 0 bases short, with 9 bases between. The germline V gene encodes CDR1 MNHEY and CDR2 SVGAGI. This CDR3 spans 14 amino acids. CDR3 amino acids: CASTNGANTGELFF. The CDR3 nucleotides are TGTGCCAGCACAAACGGAGCGAACACCGGGGAGCTGTTTTTT.

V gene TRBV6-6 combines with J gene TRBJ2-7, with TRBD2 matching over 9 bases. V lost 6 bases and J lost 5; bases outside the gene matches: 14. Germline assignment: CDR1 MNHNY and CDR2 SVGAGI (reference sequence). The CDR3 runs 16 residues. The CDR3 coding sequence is TGTGCCAGCAGCTCTCGGACTAGCGAGGGTCGGAACGAGCAGTACTTC. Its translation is CASSSRTSEGRNEQYF.

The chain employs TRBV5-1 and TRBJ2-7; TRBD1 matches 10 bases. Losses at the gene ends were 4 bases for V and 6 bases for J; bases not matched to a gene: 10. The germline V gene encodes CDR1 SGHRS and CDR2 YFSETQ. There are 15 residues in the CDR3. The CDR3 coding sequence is TGCGCCAGCAGCCCCGGGACAGGGGCGCCGGTCGAGCAGTACTTC. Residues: CASSPGTGAPVEQYF.

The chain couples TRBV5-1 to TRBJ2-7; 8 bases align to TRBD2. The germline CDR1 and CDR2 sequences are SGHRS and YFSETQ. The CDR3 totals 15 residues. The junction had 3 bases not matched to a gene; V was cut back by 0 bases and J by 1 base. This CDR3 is CASSLGLAGSYEQYF. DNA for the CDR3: TGCGCCAGCAGCTTGGGTTTAGCGGGATCCTACGAGCAGTACTTC.

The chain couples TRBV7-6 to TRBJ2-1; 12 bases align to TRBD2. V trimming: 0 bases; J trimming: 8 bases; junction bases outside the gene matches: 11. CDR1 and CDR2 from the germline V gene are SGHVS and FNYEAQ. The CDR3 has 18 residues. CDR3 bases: TGTGCCAGCAGCTTAGCAGCTAGCGGGAGGGCCCCTGTCCATGAGCAGTTCTTC. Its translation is CASSLAASGRAPVHEQFF.

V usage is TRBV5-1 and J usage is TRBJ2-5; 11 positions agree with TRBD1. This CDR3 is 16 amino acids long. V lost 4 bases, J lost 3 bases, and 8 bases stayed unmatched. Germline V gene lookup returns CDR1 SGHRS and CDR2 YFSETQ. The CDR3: CASSMGQGEGEETQYF. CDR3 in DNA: TGCGCCAGCAGCATGGGACAGGGGGAGGGAGAAGAGACCCAGTACTTC.

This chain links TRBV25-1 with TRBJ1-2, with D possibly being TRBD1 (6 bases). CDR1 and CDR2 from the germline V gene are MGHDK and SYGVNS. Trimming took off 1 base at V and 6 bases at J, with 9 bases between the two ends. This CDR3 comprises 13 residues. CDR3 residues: CASSESGTNGYTF. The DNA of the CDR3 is TGTGCCAGCAGTGAATCCGGGACAAATGGCTACACCTTC.

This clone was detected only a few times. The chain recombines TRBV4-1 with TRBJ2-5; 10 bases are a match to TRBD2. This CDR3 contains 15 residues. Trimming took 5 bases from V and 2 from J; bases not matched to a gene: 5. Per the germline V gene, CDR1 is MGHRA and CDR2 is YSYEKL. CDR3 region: CASSKTTSGQETQYF. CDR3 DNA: TGCGCCAGCAGCAAAACGACTAGCGGGCAAGAGACCCAGTACTTC.

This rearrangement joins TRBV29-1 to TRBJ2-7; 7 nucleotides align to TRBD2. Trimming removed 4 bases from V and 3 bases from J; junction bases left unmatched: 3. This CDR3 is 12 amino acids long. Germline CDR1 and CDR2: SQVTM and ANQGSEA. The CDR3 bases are TGCAGCGTTGTGGGAGGGGTCTACGAGCAGTACTTC. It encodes CSVVGGVYEQYF.

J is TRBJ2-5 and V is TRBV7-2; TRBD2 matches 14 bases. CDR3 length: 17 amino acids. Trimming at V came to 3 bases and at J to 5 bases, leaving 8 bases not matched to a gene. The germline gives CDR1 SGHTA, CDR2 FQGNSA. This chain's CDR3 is CASSLQTSGGAWETQYF. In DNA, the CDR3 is TGTGCCAGCAGCTTGCAGACTAGCGGGGGGGCCTGGGAGACCCAGTACTTC.

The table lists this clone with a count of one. In nucleotides, the CDR3 is TGTGCCAGCAGGGAGAGAGGGAGCTCCTACAATGAGCAGTTCTTC. This sequence encodes CASRERGSSYNEQFF. J is TRBJ2-1 and V is TRBV25-1; D possibly corresponds to TRBD2 (5 bases). CDR1 and CDR2 from the germline V gene are MGHDK and SYGVNS. V lost 6 bases, J lost 0 bases, and 12 bases lay in between. CDR3 length: 15 amino acids.

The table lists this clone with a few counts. The CDR3 loop reads CASSPLVPYEQYF. DNA of the CDR3: TGCGCCAGCAGCCCACTAGTCCCCTACGAGCAGTACTTC. The J gene is TRBJ2-7, the V gene TRBV5-1; weak D call: TRBD2 (5 bases). This CDR3 contains 13 residues. The V gene lost 4 bases and the J gene lost 2 bases, with 10 bases spanning the gap. The germline gives CDR1 SGHRS, CDR2 YFSETQ.

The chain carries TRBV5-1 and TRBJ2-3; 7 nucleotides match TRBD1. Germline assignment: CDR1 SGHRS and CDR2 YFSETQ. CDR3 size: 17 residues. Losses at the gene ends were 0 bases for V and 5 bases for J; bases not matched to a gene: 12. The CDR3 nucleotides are TGCGCCAGCAGCTTGGAGGGGATGGCAGGGGGTGGAGATACGCAGTATTTT. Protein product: CASSLEGMAGGGDTQYF.

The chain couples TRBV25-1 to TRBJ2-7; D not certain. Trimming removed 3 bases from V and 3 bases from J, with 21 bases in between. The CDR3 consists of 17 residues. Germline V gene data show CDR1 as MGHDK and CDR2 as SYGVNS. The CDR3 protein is CASSEYVSEITVYEQYF. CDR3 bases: TGTGCCAGCAGTGAGTATGTATCGGAGATTACGGTCTACGAGCAGTACTTC.

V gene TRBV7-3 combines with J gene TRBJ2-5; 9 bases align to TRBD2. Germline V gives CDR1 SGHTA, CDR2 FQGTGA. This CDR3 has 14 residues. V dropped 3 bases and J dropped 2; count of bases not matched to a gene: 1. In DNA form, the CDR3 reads TGTGCCAGCAGCTTGGCGGGGGGGCAAGAGACCCAGTACTTC. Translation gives CASSLAGGQETQYF. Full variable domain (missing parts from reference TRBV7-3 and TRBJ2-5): GAGVSQTPSNKVTEKGKYVELRCDPISGHTALYWYRQSLGQGPEFLIYFQGTGAADDSGLPNDRFFAVRPEGSVSTLKIQRTERGDSAVYLCASSLAGGQETQYFGPGTRLLVL.

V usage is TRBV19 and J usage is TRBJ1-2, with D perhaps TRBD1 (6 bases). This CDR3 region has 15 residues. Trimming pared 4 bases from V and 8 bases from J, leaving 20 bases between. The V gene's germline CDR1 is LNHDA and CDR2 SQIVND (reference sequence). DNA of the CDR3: TGTGCCAGTAGTACCCCCCCCACAGGGCCAGGAGGCTACACCTTC. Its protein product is CASSTPPTGPGGYTF.

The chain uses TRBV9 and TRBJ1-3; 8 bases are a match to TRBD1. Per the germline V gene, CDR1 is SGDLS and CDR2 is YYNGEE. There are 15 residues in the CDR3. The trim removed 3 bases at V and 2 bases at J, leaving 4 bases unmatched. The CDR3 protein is CASSEGQGPGNTIYF. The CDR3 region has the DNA TGTGCCAGCAGCGAAGGACAGGGCCCTGGAAACACCATATATTTT.

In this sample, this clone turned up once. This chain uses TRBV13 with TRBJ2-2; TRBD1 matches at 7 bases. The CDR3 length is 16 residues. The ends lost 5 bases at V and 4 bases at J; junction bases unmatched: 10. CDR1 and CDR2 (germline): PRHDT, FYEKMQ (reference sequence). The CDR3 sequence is CASSPPGTESTGELFF. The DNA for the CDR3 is TGTGCCAGCAGCCCCCCCGGGACAGAAAGCACCGGGGAGCTGTTTTTT. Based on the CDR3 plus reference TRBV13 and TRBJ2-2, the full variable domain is AAGVIQSPRHLIKEKRETATLKCYPIPRHDTVYWYQQGPGQDPQFLISFYEKMQSDKGSIPDRFSAQQFSDYHSELNMSSLELGDSALYFCASSPPGTESTGELFFGEGSRLTVL.

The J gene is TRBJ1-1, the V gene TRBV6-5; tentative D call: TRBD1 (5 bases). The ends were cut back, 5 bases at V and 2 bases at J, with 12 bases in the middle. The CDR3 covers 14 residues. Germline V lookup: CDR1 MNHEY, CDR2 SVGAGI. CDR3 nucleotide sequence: TGTGCCAGCAGTGGTCAGGGACTAAACACTGAAGCTTTCTTT. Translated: CASSGQGLNTEAFF.

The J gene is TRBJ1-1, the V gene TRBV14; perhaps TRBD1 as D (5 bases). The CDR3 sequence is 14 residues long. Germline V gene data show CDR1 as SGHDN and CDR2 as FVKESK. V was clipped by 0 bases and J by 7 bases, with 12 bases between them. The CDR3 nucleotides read TGTGCCAGCAGCCAAGATGGGCAGGGCGGTGAAGCTTTCTTT. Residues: CASSQDGQGGEAFF.